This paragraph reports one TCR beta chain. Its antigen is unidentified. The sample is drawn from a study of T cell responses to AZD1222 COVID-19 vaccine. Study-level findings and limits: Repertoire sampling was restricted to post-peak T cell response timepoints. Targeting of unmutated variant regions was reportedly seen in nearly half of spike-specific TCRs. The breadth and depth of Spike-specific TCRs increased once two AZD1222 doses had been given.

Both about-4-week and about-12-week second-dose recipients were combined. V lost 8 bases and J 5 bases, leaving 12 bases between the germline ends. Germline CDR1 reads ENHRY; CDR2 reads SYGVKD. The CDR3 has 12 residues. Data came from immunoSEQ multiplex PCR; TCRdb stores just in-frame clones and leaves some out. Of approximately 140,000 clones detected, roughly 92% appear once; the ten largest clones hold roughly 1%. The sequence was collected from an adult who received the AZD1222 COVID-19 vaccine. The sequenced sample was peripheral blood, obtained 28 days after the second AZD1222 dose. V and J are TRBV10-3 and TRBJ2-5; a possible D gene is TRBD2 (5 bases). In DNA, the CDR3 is TGTGCCATCCGAGGGTTAGGGGAGACCCAGTACTTC. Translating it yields CAIRGLGETQYF.